The TCR beta chain described here comes from a study of blood T cell repertoires in COVID-19. About the research overall: COVID-19 samples from acute and convalescent phases originated in the United States, Italy and Spain. The cDNA or gDNA used as material had been derived from T cells, B-cell-depleted T cells, or PBMCs.

In the authors' methods: Estimated nucleated cell counts came from reference gene primer amplification. Assay used: immunoSEQ multiplex PCR; TCRdb lists only in-frame clones, some missing. That table is the source of V, J and clone size, and D and trimming were worked out from the DNA. The sample shows about 170,000 clones, 88% of them seen only once. Germline loops: CDR1 LNHDA, CDR2 SQIVND (reference sequence). V dropped 3 bases and J dropped 5 bases, with 8 bases sitting between them. CDR3 length: 13 residues. The chain carries TRBV19 and TRBJ1-5; no clear D gene. The sample consisted of peripheral blood. The receptor was derived from a man in his sixties with acute or convalescent COVID-19. The CDR3 DNA is TGTGCCAGTAGTATCTCCCGGGATCAGCCCCAGCATTTT. Protein product: CASSISRDQPQHF.